This T cell receptor beta chain was found in a study of blood T cell repertoires in COVID-19. Overall study context: The samples span acute and convalescent COVID-19 from the United States, Italy and Spain.

This CDR3 has 16 amino acids. Germline CDR1 reads MDHEN; CDR2 reads SYDVKM. Trimming took off 2 bases at V and 1 base at J, with 11 bases between the two ends. In the authors' workflow: Amplification with reference gene primers provided the estimates of nucleated cell counts. TCRdb keeps only in-frame clones here, not all; method: immunoSEQ multiplex PCR. V and J calls and clone size come straight from that table; D and trimming were deduced from the DNA. There are roughly 380,000 clones in the sample; around 91% occur only once, and under 2% lies in the top ten. Material: peripheral blood. This TCR derives from a woman aged 40 to 50 with COVID-19, enrolled during active disease. V gene TRBV28 combines with J gene TRBJ1-4; D is uncertain. The chain's CDR3 is CASSLSVRRTNEKLFF. CDR3 nucleotide sequence: TGTGCCAGCAGTTTAAGTGTAAGGAGAACTAATGAAAAACTGTTTTTT.